This TCR beta chain was sequenced for a study of blood T cell repertoires in COVID-19. In the study overall: Sample material is recorded as cDNA or gDNA derived from T cells, B-cell-depleted T cells, or PBMCs.

As to this clone: Relative to the germline gene, one junction end is altered; a read error may explain this.

Per the authors' pipeline: The assay estimated nucleated cells by amplifying reference gene primers. Sequencing used immunoSEQ multiplex PCR; TCRdb keeps in-frame clones, though not all of them. V, J and clone size were drawn from that table, and D and trimming were deduced from the DNA. The top ten clones hold 3% of a sample with about 200,000 clones, around 87% of them seen once. The source of this sequence is a man between 60 and 75 years old with acute or convalescent COVID-19. Sequenced input: peripheral blood.

CDR3 DNA: TGTGCCAGCAGCTTAGGTTCGCTGGAGCGGTACTTC. Translating gives CASSLGSLERYF. V gene TRBV7-2 combines with J gene TRBJ2-7; D gene ambiguous. The CDR3 runs 12 residues. Germline assignment: CDR1 SGHTA and CDR2 FQGNSA.